These 28 T cell receptor beta chains share one sample of origin, sequenced in a study of blood T cell repertoires in COVID-19. TCRdb's copy holds only in-frame clones and misses some; the assay was immunoSEQ multiplex PCR. The data hold a few hundred thousand clones, with approximately 82% observed a single time. The source material was peripheral blood. Receptors were obtained from a man in his sixties who had recovered from COVID-19.

The chain couples TRBV15 to TRBJ2-1; 11 nucleotides align to TRBD2. The V and J ends lost 1 base and 7 bases, in that order; junction bases with no gene match: 12. Germline V CDR1 and CDR2: LNHNV, YYDKDF (reference sequence). The CDR3 extends over 18 amino acids. The CDR3 DNA is TGTGCCACCAGCAGAGGGGACGGTAGCGGGAGGGCGGGAAATGAGCAGTTCTTC. The encoded protein is CATSRGDGSGRAGNEQFF.

The CDR3 DNA is TGTGCCAGCAGCCGAGGATGGAGCGACACAGATACGCAGTATTTT. Translated, it gives CASSRGWSDTDTQYF. The chain combines TRBV7-9 with TRBJ2-3; D gene unclear. Trimming shortened V by 5 bases and J by 2 bases, and 14 bases separated the two germline ends. This CDR3 region has 15 residues. The germline V gene has CDR1 SEHNR and CDR2 FQNEAQ (reference sequence).

The rearrangement uses TRBV4-2 and TRBJ2-3, with 7 bases identical to TRBD2. Germline lookup yields CDR1 LGHNA and CDR2 YNFKEQ. V lost 2 bases, J lost 1 base, and 3 bases stayed unmatched. The CDR3 has 15 residues. The chain's CDR3 is CASSQLSGGTDTQYF. Here the CDR3 DNA reads TGTGCCAGCAGCCAACTAAGCGGGGGCACAGATACGCAGTATTTT.

This chain links TRBV28 with TRBJ2-7, with TRBD1 as a possible D gene (5 bases). CDR1 is MDHEN and CDR2 is SYDVKM in the germline V gene. V was pared by 6 bases and J by 6 bases, with 21 bases between. The CDR3 has 15 residues. The chain's CDR3 is CASRRQTQITFEQYF. In DNA, the CDR3 is TGTGCCAGCAGACGACAGACTCAAATTACGTTCGAGCAGTACTTC.

The chain links TRBV29-1 to TRBJ1-1, with 8 bases that match TRBD1. V lost 2 bases to trimming and J lost 3 bases; unmatched junction nucleotides: 14. CDR1 is SQVTM, CDR2 ANQGSEA, per germline. CDR3 length: 17 residues. The CDR3 DNA reads as TGCAGCGTTGAAAGGGGAAAAACAGGGGGTCAGCACACTGAAGCTTTCTTT. Translating gives CSVERGKTGGQHTEAFF. Drawing the rest from reference TRBV29-1 and TRBJ1-1, the complete variable domain is SAVISQKPSRDICQRGTSLTIQCQVDSQVTMMFWYRQQPGQSLTLIATANQGSEATYESGFVIDKFPISRPNLTFSTLTVSNMSPEDSSIYLCSVERGKTGGQHTEAFFGQGTRLTVV.

V gene TRBV5-1 combines with J gene TRBJ2-1, with D tentatively TRBD2 (5 bases). With 4 bases removed from V and 12 bases from J, the gap between germline ends came to 11 bases. Germline CDR1 reads SGHRS; CDR2 reads YFSETQ. The CDR3 loop spans 11 amino acids. The CDR3 protein is CASSTRDSQFF. CDR3 DNA sequence: TGCGCCAGCAGCACCCGGGATTCGCAGTTCTTC.

This chain connects TRBV11-2 to TRBJ2-7; 8 nucleotides align to TRBD1. The CDR3 consists of 15 residues. Per germline, CDR1 SGHAT and CDR2 FQNNGV. The ends lost 5 bases at V and 6 bases at J; junction bases unmatched: 12. The CDR3 nucleotides are TGTGCCAGCAGCGAACAACAGGGGGGTAGGTCCGAGCAGTACTTC. Amino acids: CASSEQQGGRSEQYF.

CDR3 loop: CASSSGDRPKAIQETQYF. The CDR3 DNA follows: TGTGCCAGCAGCTCGGGGGACAGGCCTAAGGCCATCCAAGAGACCCAGTACTTC. The chain recombines TRBV11-2 with TRBJ2-5; the match to TRBD1 covers 8 bases. Trimming removed 4 bases from V and 1 base from J; junction bases left unmatched: 14. The CDR3 covers 18 residues. Germline CDR1 is SGHAT and CDR2 is FQNNGV.

The chain employs TRBV5-1 and TRBJ1-6; no definite D call. CDR1 is SGHRS and CDR2 is YFSETQ in the germline V gene. The CDR3 spans 17 residues. V lost 4 bases and J lost 0, with 14 bases in between. CDR3 residues: CASSAVQLGSYNSPLHF. The CDR3 coding sequence is TGCGCCAGCAGCGCCGTACAGCTTGGCTCCTATAATTCACCCCTCCACTTT.

The chain links TRBV7-8 to TRBJ2-1; D is perhaps TRBD2 (6 bases). Germline loops: CDR1 SGHVS, CDR2 FQNEAQ. V was cut by 5 bases and J by 9 bases, with 17 bases left in between. The CDR3 has 14 residues. The CDR3 here is CASSVGGIGGEQFF. As DNA, the CDR3 is TGTGCCAGCAGCGTAGGAGGGATTGGAGGTGAGCAGTTCTTC.

The J gene is TRBJ2-7, the V gene TRBV5-1; perhaps TRBD2 as D (6 bases). The V and J ends lost 3 bases and 5 bases respectively, with 18 bases between them. In germline, CDR1 is SGHRS, CDR2 YFSETQ. This CDR3 comprises 15 residues. CDR3 amino acids: CASSSGLSGSHEQYF. DNA for the CDR3: TGCGCCAGCAGCTCAGGCCTTTCCGGGAGCCACGAGCAGTACTTC.

The chain has TRBV5-1 and TRBJ1-6, with 7 bases lining up with TRBD1. The CDR3 length is 15 residues. Germline V lookup: CDR1 SGHRS, CDR2 YFSETQ. Losses at the gene ends were 6 bases for V and 7 bases for J; bases not matched to a gene: 10. The CDR3 nucleotides read TGCGCCAGCACGAAAGGGGGGACAGAAAATTCACCCCTCCACTTT. It yields the protein CASTKGGTENSPLHF.

V gene TRBV7-9 combines with J gene TRBJ1-6; the match to TRBD1 covers 9 bases. Germline V gives CDR1 SEHNR, CDR2 FQNEAQ (reference sequence). V shed 5 bases, J shed 10 bases, and the junction held 12 bases outside the gene matches. The length of the CDR3 is 16 residues. The CDR3 is CASSVGNPGQGSPLHF. The CDR3 nucleotides are TGTGCCAGCAGCGTAGGAAACCCGGGACAGGGATCACCCCTCCACTTT.

The rearrangement joins TRBV24-1 to TRBJ2-1, with TRBD2 matching over 9 bases. The CDR3 runs to 18 residues. Germline V gives CDR1 KGHDR, CDR2 SFDVKD. V gave up 6 bases and J gave up 0 bases; unmatched junction bases: 11. DNA of the CDR3: TGTGCCACCAGTCGGCGCGGGGGGGCCCAAAGCTCCTACAATGAGCAGTTCTTC. As protein: CATSRRGGAQSSYNEQFF.

This clone was observed a handful of times. The V and J genes are TRBV7-8 and TRBJ1-5, with a weak D call TRBD1 (5 bases). From germline, CDR1 is SGHVS and CDR2 FQNEAQ. V gave up 1 base and J gave up 2 bases, with 21 bases separating them. The CDR3 is made up of 19 amino acids. CDR3 coding DNA: TGTGCCAGCAGCTTAGGCGTTTTAGCAGGGCAGCGGGGCAATCAGCCCCAGCATTTT. As protein: CASSLGVLAGQRGNQPQHF.

The chain recombines TRBV18 with TRBJ1-6; possibly TRBD1 for D (5 bases). The germline CDR1 and CDR2 sequences are KGHSH and LQKENI. V was shortened by 0 bases and J by 7 bases, with 13 bases between the two germline ends. This CDR3 is 16 amino acids long. Here the CDR3 reads CASSPPESGPNSPLHF. Here the CDR3 DNA reads TGTGCCAGCTCACCACCAGAGTCAGGGCCCAATTCACCCCTCCACTTT.

This chain connects TRBV7-3 to TRBJ2-1, with 7 bases lining up with TRBD2. The CDR3 loop spans 15 amino acids. Germline lookup yields CDR1 SGHTA and CDR2 FQGTGA. The J segment lost 2 bases and the V segment lost 2 bases, leaving 3 bases of the junction unmatched. Here the CDR3 reads CASSLRGDPYNEQFF. The CDR3, as DNA: TGTGCCAGCAGCTTACGGGGGGATCCCTACAATGAGCAGTTCTTC.

The genes are TRBV19 and TRBJ1-2; a weak D match, TRBD1 (5 bases). The V gene's germline CDR1 is LNHDA and CDR2 SQIVND (reference sequence). V was clipped by 3 bases and J by 2 bases, with 13 bases between them. The CDR3 is made up of 15 amino acids. CDR3: CASSIGTRANYGYTF. The CDR3 DNA reads TGTGCCAGTAGTATTGGGACTCGGGCCAACTATGGCTACACCTTC.

V gene TRBV6-5 combines with J gene TRBJ1-2; 8 bases are a match to TRBD1. The V and J ends lost 0 bases and 6 bases, in that order; junction bases with no gene match: 6. From germline, CDR1 is MNHEY and CDR2 SVGAGI. This CDR3 has 15 residues. For the CDR3, the DNA is TGTGCCAGCAGTTACTCAGGGACAGGAAGCGATGGCTACACCTTC. Encoded protein: CASSYSGTGSDGYTF.

This clone was found once. The chain is built from TRBV7-2 and TRBJ1-3; D is unclear. Germline V gives CDR1 SGHTA, CDR2 FQGNSA. Deletions cut 1 base from V and 0 bases from J, with 7 bases between. The CDR3 has 15 amino acids. In nucleotides, the CDR3 is TGTGCCAGCAGCTTAGTAGCAAGCTCTGGAAACACCATATATTTT. This encodes CASSLVASSGNTIYF. Full variable domain (outside the CDR3, taken from reference TRBV7-2 and TRBJ1-3): GAGVSQSPSNKVTEKGKDVELRCDPISGHTALYWYRQSLGQGLEFLIYFQGNSAPDKSGLPSDRFSAERTGGSVSTLTIQRTQQEDSAVYLCASSLVASSGNTIYFGEGSWLTVV.

The chain links TRBV2 to TRBJ2-1; 10 bases fit TRBD1. Germline lookup yields CDR1 SNHLY and CDR2 FYNNEI. The ends lost 6 bases at V and 4 bases at J; junction bases unmatched: 6. The CDR3 is 15 residues long. CDR3 sequence reads: CASSSDRGRYNEQFF. Written as DNA, the CDR3 is TGTGCCAGCAGCTCAGACAGGGGGCGTTACAATGAGCAGTTCTTC.

The V gene is TRBV14, the J gene TRBJ2-7; 8 nucleotides line up with TRBD1. V was pared by 1 base and J by 2 bases, with 10 bases of the junction left unmatched. CDR1 is SGHDN and CDR2 is FVKESK in the germline V gene. The CDR3 totals 17 residues. Written as DNA, the CDR3 is TGTGCCAGCAGCCAAGGTGGGCCGGGACAGGCGACCTACGAGCAGTACTTC. Translating it yields CASSQGGPGQATYEQYF.

This clone was observed a few times. The chain combines TRBV21-1 with TRBJ2-7; the D call TRBD2 from the table was never checked on the DNA. TRBV21-1 is a recognized pseudogene. The CDR3 contains 16 residues. This CDR3 reads CASTPEGRGGSYEQYF. CDR3 sequence (DNA): TGTGCCAGCACCCCGGAGGGGCGGGGGGGTTCCTACGAGCAGTACTTC.

The chain uses TRBV30 and TRBJ1-2; TRBD1 matches 10 bases. V lost 5 bases to trimming and J lost 7 bases; unmatched junction nucleotides: 7. The CDR3 is 13 residues long. Germline V gives CDR1 GTSNPN, CDR2 SVGIG (reference sequence). The CDR3: CAWDRGPVFGYTF. Written as DNA, the CDR3 is TGTGCCTGGGACAGGGGGCCGGTTTTTGGCTACACCTTC. Drawing the rest from reference TRBV30 and TRBJ1-2, the complete variable domain is SQTIHQWPATLVQPVGSPLSLECTVEGTSNPNLYWYRQAAGRGLQLLFYSVGIGQISSEVPQNLSASRPQDRQFILSSKKLLLSDSGFYLCAWDRGPVFGYTFGSGTRLTVV.

This chain's CDR3 is CASSQQWTSGTVDTQYF. DNA of the CDR3: TGCGCCAGCAGCCAGCAATGGACTAGCGGGACAGTAGATACGCAGTATTTT. V usage is TRBV4-1 and J usage is TRBJ2-3, with TRBD2 identical over 12 bases. V trimming: 3 bases; J trimming: 5 bases; junction bases outside the gene matches: 9. Germline lookup yields CDR1 MGHRA and CDR2 YSYEKL. The CDR3 has 17 amino acids.

CDR3 nucleotides: TGCGCCAGCAGCCCGGGACAGGGCGAAACCAACTATGGCTACACCTTC. Its protein product is CASSPGQGETNYGYTF. The genes are TRBV4-1 and TRBJ1-2; 9 positions agree with TRBD1. V lost 4 bases, J lost 2 bases, and 8 bases stayed unmatched. Germline CDR1 is MGHRA and CDR2 is YSYEKL. The CDR3 is 16 residues long.

This clone was seen a few times. The chain links TRBV3-1 (or the pseudogene TRBV3-2) to TRBJ2-7; TRBD1 matches at 7 bases. Unmatched junction bases numbered 3, after V lost 4 bases and J lost 3 bases. The CDR3 extends over 13 amino acids. Germline V gene data show CDR1 as LGHDT and CDR2 as YNNKEL (reference sequence). CDR3 DNA: TGTGCCAGCAGCCGGGGACAGAACTACGAGCAGTACTTC. Protein sequence: CASSRGQNYEQYF.

The CDR3 coding sequence is TGTGCCTGGAGTGTCGGGGGAAACAATCAGCCCCAGCATTTT. It specifies CAWSVGGNNQPQHF. This chain connects TRBV30 to TRBJ1-5, with D possibly TRBD1 on 5 matching bases. Trimming left V 0 bases short and J 3 bases short, with 9 bases between. Germline V gene data show CDR1 as GTSNPN and CDR2 as SVGIG (reference sequence). The CDR3 runs 14 residues.